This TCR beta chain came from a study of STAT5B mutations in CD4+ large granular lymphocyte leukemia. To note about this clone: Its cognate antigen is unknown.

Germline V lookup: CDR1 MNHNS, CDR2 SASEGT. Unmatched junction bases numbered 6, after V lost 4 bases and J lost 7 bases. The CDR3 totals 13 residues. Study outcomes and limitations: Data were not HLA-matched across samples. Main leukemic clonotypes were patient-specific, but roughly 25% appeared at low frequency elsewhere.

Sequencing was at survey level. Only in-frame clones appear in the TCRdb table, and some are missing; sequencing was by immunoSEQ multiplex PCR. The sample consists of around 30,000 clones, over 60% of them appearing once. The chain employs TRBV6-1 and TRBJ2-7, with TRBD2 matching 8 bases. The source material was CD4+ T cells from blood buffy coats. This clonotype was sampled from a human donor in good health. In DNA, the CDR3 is TGTGCCAGCAGTGTGTTATTAGCGGGGGAGCAGTACTTC. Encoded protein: CASSVLLAGEQYF.